This TCR beta chain was documented in a study of blood T cell repertoires in COVID-19. This clone was seen a single time. Germline CDR1 MGHDK, CDR2 SYGVNS. This CDR3 comprises 14 residues. V lost 1 base to trimming and J lost 7 bases; unmatched junction nucleotides: 0. Authors' processing steps: Using reference gene primer amplification, nucleated cell counts were estimated. Using immunoSEQ multiplex PCR, the repertoire was profiled, and TCRdb retains in-frame clones only, with some absent. V, J and clone size derive from that table, while D and trimming were established from the DNA sequence. Of roughly 140,000 clones detected, more than 65% appear once; the ten largest clones hold 6.5% to 9%.

Input material: peripheral blood. The chain carries TRBV25-1 and TRBJ1-6, with 8 bases that match TRBD1. This receptor was taken from a woman between 50 and 59 years old in a cohort sampled during active or convalescent COVID-19. The DNA for the CDR3 is TGTGCCAGCAGTGAATGGGACAGGAATTCACCCCTCCACTTT. Translating it yields CASSEWDRNSPLHF.